Below, 3 T cell receptor beta chains from the same sample are listed, as sequenced in a study of response to subunit inactivated influenza vaccine. TCRdb analysed the RT-PCR reads with MiXCR anew, one entry per CDR3 protein. The sample lists 550,000 to 600,000 distinct CDR3 sequences, 12% occurring once. Here the sequenced sample was PBMCs from blood, taken on the day of vaccination. The receptors stem from a man aged 50 to 60 who received an inactivated influenza vaccine.

The chain couples TRBV12-3 or TRBV12-4 to TRBJ2-3, with a tentative D call TRBD1 (7 bases). The CDR3 covers 17 residues. Trimming removed 5 bases from V and 2 bases from J, with 20 bases in between. The CDR3 nucleotides are TGTGCCAGCAGTCCCGACCCCAGGGGGGCCTCCACAGATACGCAGTATTTT. This codes for CASSPDPRGASTDTQYF.

The chain is built from TRBV6-2 or TRBV6-3 and TRBJ2-5; maybe TRBD2 (6 bases). Trimming shortened V by 6 bases and J by 2 bases, and 19 bases separated the two germline ends. CDR3 length: 16 amino acids. Germline V gene sequence: CDR1 MNHEY, CDR2 SVGEGT. The CDR3 region has the DNA TGTGCCAGCAGCTCAGGAATTAGCGGCTATCAAGAGACCCAGTACTTC. Its translation is CASSSGISGYQETQYF.

This clonotype was found many times. The chain is built from TRBV5-1 and TRBJ2-5, with 10 nucleotides matching TRBD1. The CDR3 sequence is 15 residues long. V was pared by 0 bases and J by 3 bases, with 2 bases of the junction left unmatched. Germline-derived CDR1 and CDR2 are SGHRS and YFSETQ. This CDR3 is CASSLEGTGEETQYF. DNA for the CDR3: TGCGCCAGCAGCTTGGAAGGGACAGGGGAAGAGACCCAGTACTTC.